This T cell receptor (beta chain) was documented in a study of brain T cells in children with intractable seizures. Method: immunoSEQ multiplex PCR; TCRdb's copy keeps in-frame clones and lacks some. The sample carries about 350,000 clones, approximately 93% recorded once. General study results and limits: HCMV serostatus was not known, and viral specificity came from CDR3 similarity only.

V was clipped by 5 bases and J by 9 bases; unmatched bases: 6. CDR1 is SGHNT, CDR2 YENEEA, per germline. The CDR3 sequence is 12 residues long. Time point given: blood from clinic visit 5 months post-surgery; TSC patient then seizure free. Surgery cases with the highest brain T cell transcript signatures were chosen for sequencing. In regard to this clone: Antigen: not known.

The chain recombines TRBV11-3 with TRBJ1-1, with TRBD1 identical over 7 bases. This specimen consisted of peripheral blood, obtained about 5 months after surgery. This receptor was taken from a boy in the first two years of life with tuberous sclerosis and intractable seizures. CDR3 in amino acids: CASSARQGKAFF. The CDR3, as DNA: TGTGCCAGCAGCGCCAGACAGGGAAAAGCTTTCTTT.